These T cell receptor beta chains were read from a single sample in a study of coeliac disease. The table came from immunoSEQ multiplex PCR; TCRdb's copy has only in-frame clones and leaves some out. Seen here are 3,500 to 5,000 clones, approximately 71% observed once, and the top ten hold 11%. Specimen: intraepithelial lymphocytes from the gut. The origin of the receptors is a woman aged 18-29 years with active celiac disease. CDR3s include the opening cysteine and the closing phenylalanine or tryptophan. A D gene is named only where the DNA matches it firmly. Some rows mark clone size as missing; the rest say once, few, many or name a class of expanded clone.

D gene | clone size | J gene | V gene | CDR3 DNA | CDR3 protein
NA | large | TRBJ1-5 | TRBV6-6 | TGTGCCAGCAGTTACGGGGGGTCGCCCCAGCATTTT | CASSYGGSPQHF
NA | NA | TRBJ2-7 | TRBV27 | TGTGCCAGCAGTTTATCGTACTCCAACGAGCAGTACTTC | CASSLSYSNEQYF
NA | NA | TRBJ2-7 | TRBV27 | TGTGCCAGCAGTCCTATAGTCTCGGGATACGAGCAGTACTTC | CASSPIVSGYEQYF
NA | NA | TRBJ1-1 | TRBV27 | TGTGCCAGCGGTTTTACAGGAACTGAAGCTTTCTTT | CASGFTGTEAFF
NA | NA | TRBJ1-5 | TRBV19 | TGTGCCAGTAGTATAGTCCCGGACAGTAGCCATCAGCCCCAGCATTTT | CASSIVPDSSHQPQHF
TRBD1 | NA | TRBJ2-7 | TRBV28 | TGTGCCACGAAGACAGGGCTCGAGCAGTACTTC | CATKTGLEQYF
TRBD1 | NA | TRBJ1-2 | TRBV2 | TGTGCCAGCAGCGCTGACAGGGGGCTGGGCTACACCTTC | CASSADRGLGYTF
NA | NA | TRBJ2-4 | TRBV21-1 | TGTGCCAGCAGCACCCCGGGACTGCCTGGCATTCAGTACTTC | CASSTPGLPGIQYF
NA | NA | TRBJ2-7 | TRBV10-3 | TGTGCCATCAGTGAGTCCTACTCCTACGAGCAGTACTTC | CAISESYSYEQYF
NA | NA | TRBJ2-1 | TRBV4-1 | TGCGCCAGCAGCCAAGATTTTCGGTTTATGAATGAGCAGTTCTTC | CASSQDFRFMNEQFF
TRBD1 | NA | TRBJ1-6 | TRBV9 | TGTGCCAGCAGCCCCCGACAGGGGGGGAATTCACCCCTCCACTTT | CASSPRQGGNSPLHF
NA | NA | TRBJ2-3 | TRBV6-1 | TGTGCCAGCAGTGAATGGGGGGGGCAAACAGATACGCAGTATTTT | CASSEWGGQTDTQYF
NA | NA | TRBJ1-1 | TRBV29-1 | TGCAGCGTTGAAGTAACAGGCTGGGACACTGAAGCTTTCTTT | CSVEVTGWDTEAFF
NA | NA | TRBJ2-1 | TRBV6-4 | TGTGCCAGCAGTGCAGGCCGCGATTCCTACAATGAGCAGTTCTTC | CASSAGRDSYNEQFF
NA | NA | TRBJ1-1 | TRBV7-9 | TGTGCCAGCAGCTTAGGACCTAAGGGGGCTGAAGCTTTCTTT | CASSLGPKGAEAFF
TRBD1 | NA | TRBJ1-2 | TRBV6-6 | TGTGCCAGCAGTTACGACAGGGCAACCCTTGATGGCTACACCTTC | CASSYDRATLDGYTF
NA | NA | TRBJ1-3 | TRBV28 | TGTGCCAGCAGTTTAGGCACAGGTTGGCCGGATTTAAATTTT | CASSLGTGWPDLNF
NA | once | TRBJ2-1 | TRBV27 | TGTGCCAGCAGTTTTCATTTTCCATTTGGGGAGTTCTACAATGAGCAGTTCTTC | CASSFHFPFGEFYNEQFF
NA | once | TRBJ2-1 | TRBV11-2 | TGTGCCAGCAGCGATGGCCGGACTTCCCTTAGCTCCTACAATGAGCAGTTCTTC | CASSDGRTSLSSYNEQFF
TRBD2 | NA | TRBJ2-1 | TRBV19 | TGTGCCAGTAGTATCCTAGCGGGGGGCCTCTACAATGAGCAGTTCTTC | CASSILAGGLYNEQFF
NA | NA | TRBJ2-3 | TRBV10-3 | TGTGCCATCAGTGGTAGAGATACGCAGTATTTT | CAISGRDTQYF
TRBD1 | NA | TRBJ2-7 | TRBV4-2 | TGTGCCAGCAGCCAAGAGGGACAGGGCAACGAGCAGTACTTC | CASSQEGQGNEQYF
TRBD1 | few | TRBJ2-7 | TRBV6-5 | TGTGCCAGCAGTTACGGGACAGGGGAATACGAGCAGTACTTC | CASSYGTGEYEQYF
NA | NA | TRBJ1-2 | TRBV6-1 | TGTGCCAGCGTCACTCGGGGGTACTATGGCTACACCTTC | CASVTRGYYGYTF
TRBD1 | NA | TRBJ2-2 | TRBV19 | TGTGCCAGTCTAAAGCCCGGGGCAGGGGGCACCGGGGAGCTGTTTTTT | CASLKPGAGGTGELFF
NA | NA | TRBJ1-3 | TRBV2 | TGTGCCAGCAGTGAAGCGGGGAACAGGGATACCGGAAACACCATATATTTT | CASSEAGNRDTGNTIYF
TRBD2 | NA | TRBJ2-3 | TRBV5-4 | TGTGCCAGCAGCTTGGTGAGCGGGAGGGCCACTAGCACAGATACGCAGTATTTT | CASSLVSGRATSTDTQYF
NA | NA | TRBJ1-2 | TRBV4-1 | TGCGCCAGCAGCCAAGCCCAGTATGGCTACACCTTC | CASSQAQYGYTF
TRBD1 | NA | TRBJ1-2 | TRBV7-6 | TGTGCCAGCAGCTTAGCGCGCACAGGGGGCATGAACTATGGCTACACCTTC | CASSLARTGGMNYGYTF
NA | few | TRBJ2-4 | TRBV19 | TGTGCCAGTAGTTACGGGGGAGACATTCAGTACTTC | CASSYGGDIQYF
TRBD2 | NA | TRBJ2-2 | TRBV14 | TGTGCCAGCAGCCAGCACAGTAGCGGGCCTTACACCGGGGAGCTGTTTTTT | CASSQHSSGPYTGELFF
NA | NA | TRBJ2-1 | TRBV19 | TGTGCCAGTAGAGGGCAGGGCCCCTACAATGAGCAGTTCTTC | CASRGQGPYNEQFF
TRBD1 | once | TRBJ1-1 | TRBV30 | TGTGCCTGGAGAACAGGGGGGAACACTGAAGCTTTCTTT | CAWRTGGNTEAFF
TRBD1 | NA | TRBJ1-2 | TRBV29-1 | TGCAGCGTTGTAGATGTGGGACAGGGATATGGCTACACCTTC | CSVVDVGQGYGYTF
TRBD2 | few | TRBJ2-5 | TRBV5-1 | TGCGCCAGCAGCCTGGGGGGACTAGCGGGAGCAGAGACCCAGTACTTC | CASSLGGLAGAETQYF
NA | NA | TRBJ1-5 | TRBV18 | TGTGCCAGCTCACCGGTCCAGGTACGCAATCAGCCCCAGCATTTT | CASSPVQVRNQPQHF
NA | once | TRBJ2-2 | TRBV30 | TGTGCCTGGAGGGGGGGAAAGCCCGGGGAGCTGTTTTTT | CAWRGGKPGELFF
NA | NA | TRBJ2-3 | TRBV29-1 | TGCAGCGTTGTTACCCTGTCTACTAGCACAGATACGCAGTATTTT | CSVVTLSTSTDTQYF
TRBD2 | NA | TRBJ2-7 | TRBV5-4 | TGTGCCAGTAAGCGGGAGAAGGGAGGGGAGCAGTACTTC | CASKREKGGEQYF
NA | once | TRBJ1-1 | TRBV6-5 | TGTGCCAGCAGTTACGAACGGGGATCTGAAGCTTTCTTT | CASSYERGSEAFF
NA | NA | TRBJ2-7 | TRBV6-6 | TGTGCCAGCAGTTACTCGTTGACTAGAGGAGAGCAGTACTTC | CASSYSLTRGEQYF